This entry lists 16 T cell receptor beta chains sequenced from one sample in a study of CD8+ T cells in alopecia areata. Sequencing relied on a cDNA template that was reverse transcribed from extracted RNA. Repertoires were generated with immunoSEQ multiplex PCR, while TCRdb's copy carries only in-frame clones and drops some. The table has more than 200,000 clones, under 80% seen once; the top ten hold more than 0.95%. Here the sequenced sample was CD4+ T cells sorted from blood, taken at week 0. All receptors come from a human donor with alopecia areata.

This chain connects TRBV27 to TRBJ1-2, with D tentatively TRBD1 (6 bases). CDR1 and CDR2 (germline): MNHEY, SMNVEV (reference sequence). V was trimmed by 8 bases and J by 6 bases, leaving 19 bases between them. CDR3 length: 14 residues. CDR3 amino acids: CASAITGSTHGYTF. The CDR3 DNA is TGTGCCAGCGCTATTACAGGGTCTACTCATGGCTACACCTTC.

The chain joins TRBV6-6 to TRBJ1-2; no firm D call. V was clipped by 8 bases and J by 4 bases, with 14 bases between them. This CDR3 region has 13 residues. Germline assignment: CDR1 MNHNY and CDR2 SVGAGI (reference sequence). The CDR3 region is CASVRRDVYGYTF. The CDR3 DNA reads TGTGCCAGCGTCCGCAGAGATGTCTATGGCTACACCTTC.

This clone was observed a handful of times. V usage is TRBV5-1 and J usage is TRBJ2-7; TRBD2 is a possible D gene (7 bases). V shed 0 bases and J shed 7 bases, with 17 bases lying between them. CDR1 SGHRS and CDR2 YFSETQ come from the germline V gene. CDR3 size: 15 residues. The CDR3 bases are TGCGCCAGCAGCTTGGGCGGCGGGGGCCCTCGAGAGCAGTACTTC. Protein sequence: CASSLGGGGPREQYF.

In its sample, this clone was seen a few times. The chain combines TRBV7-2 with TRBJ1-5; possibly TRBD1 for D (5 bases). The V and J ends lost 5 bases and 2 bases respectively, with 10 bases between them. The germline CDR1 and CDR2 sequences are SGHTA and FQGNSA. This CDR3 spans 14 amino acids. The CDR3 spells CASSPREGNQPQHF. DNA of the CDR3: TGTGCCAGCAGCCCCAGGGAGGGCAATCAGCCCCAGCATTTT.

The sample holds a few counts of this clone. The CDR3 is CASSDRSGPGTGELFF. CDR3 bases: TGTGCCAGCAGTGATAGGAGTGGGCCTGGCACCGGGGAGCTGTTTTTT. The V call is TRBV2, the J call TRBJ2-2; D is ambiguous. The CDR3 is made up of 16 amino acids. Looked up from germline, CDR1 is SNHLY and CDR2 is FYNNEI. The ends were cut back, 3 bases at V and 4 bases at J, with 15 bases in the middle.

The rearrangement joins TRBV6-5 to TRBJ2-3, with 9 bases matching TRBD2. The junction had 9 bases not matched to a gene; V was cut back by 8 bases and J by 3 bases. The CDR3 consists of 15 residues. The germline gives CDR1 MNHEY, CDR2 SVGAGI. CDR3 sequence: CASRIWRGGTDTQYF. The CDR3 bases are TGTGCCAGCCGGATCTGGCGGGGGGGTACAGATACGCAGTATTTT.

The CDR3 here is CAWTLGSGNTIYF. The CDR3 nucleotides are TGTGCCTGGACCCTAGGCTCTGGAAACACCATATATTTT. The rearrangement uses TRBV30 and TRBJ1-3; D is ambiguous. This CDR3 comprises 13 residues. V lost 4 bases and J lost 0, with 7 bases in between. Germline CDR1 reads GTSNPN; CDR2 reads SVGIG (reference sequence).

The chain joins TRBV6-5 to TRBJ2-7; TRBD2 aligns across 8 bases. Per germline, CDR1 MNHEY and CDR2 SVGAGI. CDR3 length: 13 residues. V was clipped by 3 bases and J by 4 bases; unmatched bases: 2. As DNA, the CDR3 is TGTGCCAGCAGTTATAGCGGGGTGTACGAGCAGTACTTC. Residues: CASSYSGVYEQYF.

The CDR3 spells CAWGLNYEQYF. In nucleotides, the CDR3 is TGTGCCTGGGGGCTGAACTACGAGCAGTACTTC. V and J are TRBV30 and TRBJ2-7; D is unclear. In germline, CDR1 is GTSNPN, CDR2 SVGIG (reference sequence). Trimming left V 5 bases short and J 3 bases short, with 8 bases between. The CDR3 is made up of 11 amino acids.

The gene calls are TRBV5-1 and TRBJ2-4; D might be TRBD1 or TRBD2, each matching 5 bases. This CDR3 has 14 residues. The germline gives CDR1 SGHRS, CDR2 YFSETQ. Between the trimmed V and J ends, which lost 3 bases and 13 bases, there was a span of 20 bases. DNA for the CDR3: TGCGCCAGCAGCTATCGTACCCGGGACGGATTACAGTACTTC. Its protein is CASSYRTRDGLQYF.

Worth noting for this clone: At the DNA level, this CDR3 is encoded by other sequences in the same sample as well. V gene TRBV6-5 combines with J gene TRBJ1-5; D remains ambiguous. The CDR3 covers 14 residues. Germline V lookup: CDR1 MNHEY, CDR2 SVGAGI. Trimming pared 2 bases from V and 1 base from J, leaving 6 bases between. The CDR3 spells CASSYSGSNQPQHF. The CDR3 bases are TGTGCCAGCAGTTACAGTGGGAGCAATCAGCCCCAGCATTTT.

The chain recombines TRBV30 with TRBJ1-6, with D perhaps TRBD1 (5 bases). The germline gives CDR1 GTSNPN, CDR2 SVGIG (reference sequence). The CDR3 spans 13 residues. Trimming left V 1 base short and J 7 bases short, with 8 bases between. CDR3 DNA: TGTGCCTGGAGTGGGAGGGGCAATTCACCCCTCCACTTT. This sequence encodes CAWSGRGNSPLHF.

This clone appeared a few times. This sequence joins TRBV27 and TRBJ1-6, with 7 bases aligning to TRBD1. Germline V gene sequence: CDR1 MNHEY, CDR2 SMNVEV (reference sequence). Trimming at V came to 3 bases and at J to 10 bases, leaving 9 bases not matched to a gene. The CDR3 covers 15 residues. The CDR3 sequence: CASSLGDRVGSPLHF. CDR3 DNA sequence: TGTGCCAGCAGTTTGGGTGACAGGGTGGGATCACCCCTCCACTTT.

The chain combines TRBV5-6 with TRBJ2-7; no clear D. CDR3 length: 12 amino acids. From germline, CDR1 is SGHDT and CDR2 YYEEEE. Trimming took 3 bases from V and 4 from J, leaving 8 bases between them. In nucleotides, the CDR3 is TGTGCCAGCAGCTCGGACGTTTACGAGCAGTACTTC. This translates into CASSSDVYEQYF.

This chain uses TRBV6-5 with TRBJ2-5; the match to TRBD1 covers 7 bases. V was pared by 6 bases and J by 5 bases, with 3 bases of the junction left unmatched. The CDR3 contains 12 residues. Germline V gives CDR1 MNHEY, CDR2 SVGAGI. CDR3 residues: CASSLQGETQYF. The CDR3 nucleotides read TGTGCCAGCAGCCTACAGGGGGAGACCCAGTACTTC.

The gene calls are TRBV5-1 and TRBJ2-2; D might be TRBD1 (5 bases). Germline CDR1 is SGHRS and CDR2 is YFSETQ. The CDR3 sequence is 16 residues long. Trimming removed 3 bases at V and 4 bases at J, with 16 bases between. As DNA, the CDR3 is TGCGCCAGCAGCTCCATCCAGGGCTTCGGCACCGGGGAGCTGTTTTTT. It encodes CASSSIQGFGTGELFF.